The clone carrying this T cell receptor beta chain has just one count. Its antigen remains unidentified. The source of the sample is a study of CD8+CD57+ T cells in acquired aplastic anemia. Study details: Sorted CD4+ and CD8+ cells yielded about 3.1 ug of DNA on average. CD4+ cell libraries from healthy donors averaged approximately 10 million reads.

Genomic DNA, serving as template, underwent TCR beta VDJ and CDR3 profiling. TCRdb analysed the reads with MiXCR anew, one entry per CDR3 protein. This sample carries about 150,000 distinct CDR3 sequences, 35% to 50% of them seen once, and the ten largest clones take over 6.5%. Findings and caveats of the study: It was found that some 30 CD8+ CDR3 sequences were shared between patients and controls. Controls did not differ significantly from patients in CD8+ Simpson's diversity.

V was pared by 1 base and J by 4 bases, with 4 bases of the junction left unmatched. There are 14 residues in the CDR3. CDR1 and CDR2 (germline): SGHRS, YFSETQ. Sequenced: sorted CD4+, CD8+, or CD8+CD57+ T cells (not recorded which) from PBMCs. This TCR was sampled from a human donor in good health, serving as a control. The rearrangement links TRBV5-1 to TRBJ1-1; 7 bases are shared with TRBD1. CDR3 residues: CASSLQGEGTEAFF. CDR3 nucleotide sequence: TGCGCCAGCAGCTTGCAGGGGGAGGGCACTGAAGCTTTCTTT.